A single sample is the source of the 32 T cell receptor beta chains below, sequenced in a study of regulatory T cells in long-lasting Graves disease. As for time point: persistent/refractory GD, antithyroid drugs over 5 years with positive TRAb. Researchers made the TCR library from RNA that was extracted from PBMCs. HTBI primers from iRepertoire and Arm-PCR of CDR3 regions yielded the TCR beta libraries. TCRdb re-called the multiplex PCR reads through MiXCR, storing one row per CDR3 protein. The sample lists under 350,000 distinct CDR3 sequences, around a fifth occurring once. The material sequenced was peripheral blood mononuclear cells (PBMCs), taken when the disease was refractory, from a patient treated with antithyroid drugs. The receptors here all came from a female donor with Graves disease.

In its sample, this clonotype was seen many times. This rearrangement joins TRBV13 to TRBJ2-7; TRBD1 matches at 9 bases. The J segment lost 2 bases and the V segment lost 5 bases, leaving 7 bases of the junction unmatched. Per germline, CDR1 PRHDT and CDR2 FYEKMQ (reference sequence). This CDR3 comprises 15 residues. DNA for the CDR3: TGTGCCAGCAGCCAGGGACAGGGAGGGGCCTACGAGCAGTACTTC. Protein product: CASSQGQGGAYEQYF. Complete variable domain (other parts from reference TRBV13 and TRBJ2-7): AAGVIQSPRHLIKEKRETATLKCYPIPRHDTVYWYQQGPGQDPQFLISFYEKMQSDKGSIPDRFSAQQFSDYHSELNMSSLELGDSALYFCASSQGQGGAYEQYFGPGTRLTVT.

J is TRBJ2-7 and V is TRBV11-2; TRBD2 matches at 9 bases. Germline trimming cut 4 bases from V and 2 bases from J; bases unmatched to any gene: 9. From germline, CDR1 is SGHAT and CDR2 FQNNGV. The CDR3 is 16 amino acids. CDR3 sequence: CASSSSALAGAYEQYF. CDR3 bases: TGTGCCAGCAGCTCCTCGGCGTTAGCGGGAGCCTACGAGCAGTACTTC.

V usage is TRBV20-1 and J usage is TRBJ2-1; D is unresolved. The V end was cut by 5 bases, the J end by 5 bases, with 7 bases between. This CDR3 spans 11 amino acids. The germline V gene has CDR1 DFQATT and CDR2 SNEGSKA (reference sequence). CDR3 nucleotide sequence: TGCAGTGCTCGGAGAGACAATGAGCAGTTCTTC. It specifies CSARRDNEQFF.

The CDR3 is CASSLDTAKNIQYF. The CDR3 nucleotides are TGTGCCAGCAGCTTGGACACAGCCAAAAACATTCAGTACTTC. This chain uses TRBV7-2 with TRBJ2-4, with TRBD1 as a possible D gene (5 bases). This CDR3 spans 14 amino acids. Trimming took 3 bases from V and 0 from J, leaving 6 bases between them. CDR1 SGHTA and CDR2 FQGNSA come from the germline V gene.

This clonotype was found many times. DNA of the CDR3: TGTGCCAGCAGTCAGACTAGCCGGAGCTACGAGCAGTACTTC. It yields the protein CASSQTSRSYEQYF. The genes are TRBV6-1 and TRBJ2-7; 7 bases are a match to TRBD2. Germline CDR1 and CDR2: MNHNS and SASEGT. Trimming took 5 bases from V and 3 from J; bases not matched to a gene: 7. The CDR3 sequence is 14 residues long.

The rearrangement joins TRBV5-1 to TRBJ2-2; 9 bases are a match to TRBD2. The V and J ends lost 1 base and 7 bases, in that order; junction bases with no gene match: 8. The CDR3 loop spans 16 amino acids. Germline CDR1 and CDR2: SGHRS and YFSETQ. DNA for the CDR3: TGCGCCAGCAGCTTGCGGGTAGCGGGAGAAATCGGGGAGCTGTTTTTT. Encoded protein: CASSLRVAGEIGELFF.

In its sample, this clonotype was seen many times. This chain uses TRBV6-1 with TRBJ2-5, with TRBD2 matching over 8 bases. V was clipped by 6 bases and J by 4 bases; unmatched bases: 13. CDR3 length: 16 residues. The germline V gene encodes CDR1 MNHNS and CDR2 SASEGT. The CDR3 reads CASSLAVAGRGETQYF. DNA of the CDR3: TGTGCCAGCAGCCTCGCGGTAGCGGGGAGGGGAGAGACCCAGTACTTC.

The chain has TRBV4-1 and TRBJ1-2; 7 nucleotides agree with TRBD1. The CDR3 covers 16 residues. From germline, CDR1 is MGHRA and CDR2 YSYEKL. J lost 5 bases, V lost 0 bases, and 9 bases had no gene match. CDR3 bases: TGCGCCAGCAGCCAAGAGTTAGGGGACAGCCCGTATGGCTACACCTTC. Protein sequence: CASSQELGDSPYGYTF.

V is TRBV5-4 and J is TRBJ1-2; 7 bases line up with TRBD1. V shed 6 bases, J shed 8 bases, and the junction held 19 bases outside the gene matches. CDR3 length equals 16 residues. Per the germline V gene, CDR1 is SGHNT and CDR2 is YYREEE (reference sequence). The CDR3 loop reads CASNPVGTDAKSGYTF. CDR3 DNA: TGTGCCAGCAACCCTGTGGGGACAGACGCGAAGTCCGGCTACACCTTC.

CDR3 nucleotide sequence: TGTGCCAGTAGTATAGCGGGGACGCGCCAAGAGACCCAGTACTTC. Protein: CASSIAGTRQETQYF. The V gene is TRBV19, the J gene TRBJ2-5, with D perhaps matching TRBD1 or TRBD2 (5 bases each). The V end lost 1 base, the J end lost 1 base, and 10 bases lay between the germline ends. There are 15 residues in the CDR3. The germline V gene encodes CDR1 LNHDA and CDR2 SQIVND (reference sequence).

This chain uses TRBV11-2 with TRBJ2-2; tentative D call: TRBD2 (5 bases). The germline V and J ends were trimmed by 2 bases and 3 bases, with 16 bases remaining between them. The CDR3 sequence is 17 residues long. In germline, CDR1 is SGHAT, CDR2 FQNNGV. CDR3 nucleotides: TGTGCCAGCAGCTTACGTATTATGGGAGCGGACACCGGGGAGCTGTTTTTT. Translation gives CASSLRIMGADTGELFF. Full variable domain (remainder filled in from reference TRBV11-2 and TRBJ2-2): EAGVAQSPRYKIIEKRQSVAFWCNPISGHATLYWYQQILGQGPKLLIQFQNNGVVDDSQLPKDRFSAERLKGVDSTLKIQPAKLEDSAVYLCASSLRIMGADTGELFFGEGSRLTVL.

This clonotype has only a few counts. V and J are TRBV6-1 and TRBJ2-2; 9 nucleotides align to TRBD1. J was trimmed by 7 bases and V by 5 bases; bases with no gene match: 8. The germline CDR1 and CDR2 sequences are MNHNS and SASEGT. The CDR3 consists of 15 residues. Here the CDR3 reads CASSRGQGFNGELFF. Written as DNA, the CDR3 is TGTGCCAGCAGTCGCGGACAGGGGTTTAACGGGGAGCTGTTTTTT.

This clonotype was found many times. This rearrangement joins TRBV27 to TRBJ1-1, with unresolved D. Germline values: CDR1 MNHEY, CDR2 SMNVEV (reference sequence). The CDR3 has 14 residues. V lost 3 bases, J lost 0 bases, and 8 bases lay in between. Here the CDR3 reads CASSLGGMNTEAFF. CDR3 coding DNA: TGTGCCAGCAGTTTGGGAGGGATGAACACTGAAGCTTTCTTT.

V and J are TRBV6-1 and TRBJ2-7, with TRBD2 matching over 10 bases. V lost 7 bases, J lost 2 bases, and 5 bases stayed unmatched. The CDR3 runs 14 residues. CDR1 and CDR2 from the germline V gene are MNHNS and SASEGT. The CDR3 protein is CASKPSGRAYEQYF. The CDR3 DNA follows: TGTGCCAGCAAACCTAGCGGGAGAGCCTACGAGCAGTACTTC.

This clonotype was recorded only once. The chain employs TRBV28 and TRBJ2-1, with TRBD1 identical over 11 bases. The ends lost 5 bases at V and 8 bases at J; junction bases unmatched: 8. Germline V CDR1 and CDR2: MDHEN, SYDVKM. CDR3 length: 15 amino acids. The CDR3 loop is CASSLGQGAEDEQFF. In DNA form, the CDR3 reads TGTGCCAGCAGTCTTGGACAGGGGGCTGAGGATGAGCAGTTCTTC.

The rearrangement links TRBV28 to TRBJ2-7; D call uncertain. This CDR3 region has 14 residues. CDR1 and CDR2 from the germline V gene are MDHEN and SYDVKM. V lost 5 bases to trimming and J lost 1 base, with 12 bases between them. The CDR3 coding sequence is TGTGCCAGCAGTCCCCTCCTGGGGTCCTACGAGCAGTACTTC. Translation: CASSPLLGSYEQYF.

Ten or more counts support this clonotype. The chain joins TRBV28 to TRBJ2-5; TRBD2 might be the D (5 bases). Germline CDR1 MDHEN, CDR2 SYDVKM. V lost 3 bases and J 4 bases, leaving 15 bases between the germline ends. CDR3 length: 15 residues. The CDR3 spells CASSLVVGELETQYF. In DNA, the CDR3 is TGTGCCAGCAGTTTGGTTGTTGGGGAGCTAGAGACCCAGTACTTC.

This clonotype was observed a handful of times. CDR3 residues: CASSQSGTRGEQYF. DNA of the CDR3: TGTGCCAGCAGCCAGTCGGGGACTAGGGGGGAGCAGTACTTC. This chain links TRBV3-1 with TRBJ2-7; TRBD2 agrees at 8 bases. This CDR3 comprises 14 residues. Trimming at V came to 3 bases and at J to 7 bases, leaving 8 bases not matched to a gene. The germline V gene encodes CDR1 LGHDT and CDR2 YNNKEL (reference sequence).

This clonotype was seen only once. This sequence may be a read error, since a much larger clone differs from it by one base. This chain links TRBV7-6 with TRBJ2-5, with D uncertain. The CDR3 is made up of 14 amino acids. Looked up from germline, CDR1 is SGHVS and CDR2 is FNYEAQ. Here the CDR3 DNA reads TGTGCCAGCAGCTTGGCCATAGGGTCGGAGACCCCGTACTTC. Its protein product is CASSLAIGSETPYF.

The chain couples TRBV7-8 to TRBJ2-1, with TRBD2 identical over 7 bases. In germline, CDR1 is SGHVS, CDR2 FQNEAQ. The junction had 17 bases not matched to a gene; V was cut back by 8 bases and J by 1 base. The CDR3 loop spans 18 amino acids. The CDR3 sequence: CASRLKGTTSVSYNEQFF. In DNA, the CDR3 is TGTGCCAGCCGACTAAAAGGGACCACTAGCGTTTCCTACAATGAGCAGTTCTTC.

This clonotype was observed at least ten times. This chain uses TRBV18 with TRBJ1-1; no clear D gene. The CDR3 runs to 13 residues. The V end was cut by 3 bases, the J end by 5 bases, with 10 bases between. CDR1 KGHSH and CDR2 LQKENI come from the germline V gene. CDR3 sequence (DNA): TGTGCCAGCTCACCCCAGGCGGATACTGAAGCTTTCTTT. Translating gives CASSPQADTEAFF.

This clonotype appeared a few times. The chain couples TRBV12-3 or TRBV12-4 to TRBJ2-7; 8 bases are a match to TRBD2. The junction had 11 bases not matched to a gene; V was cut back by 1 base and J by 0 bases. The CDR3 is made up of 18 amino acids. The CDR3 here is CASSLGARGGGFSYEQYF. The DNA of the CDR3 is TGTGCCAGCAGTTTAGGGGCACGGGGGGGCGGGTTCTCCTACGAGCAGTACTTC.

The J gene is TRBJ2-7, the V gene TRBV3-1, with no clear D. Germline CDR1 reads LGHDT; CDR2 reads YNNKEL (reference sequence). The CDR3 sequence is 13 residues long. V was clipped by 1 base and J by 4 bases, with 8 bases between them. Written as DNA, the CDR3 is TGTGCCAGCAGCCAAGGTTTCTCGTACGAGCAGTACTTC. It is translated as CASSQGFSYEQYF.

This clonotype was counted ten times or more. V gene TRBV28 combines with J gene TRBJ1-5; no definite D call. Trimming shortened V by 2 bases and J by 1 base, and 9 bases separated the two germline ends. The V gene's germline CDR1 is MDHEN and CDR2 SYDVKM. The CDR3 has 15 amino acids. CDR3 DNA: TGTGCCAGCAGTTTAGTCGTTCTAAGCAATCAGCCCCAGCATTTT. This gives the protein CASSLVVLSNQPQHF.

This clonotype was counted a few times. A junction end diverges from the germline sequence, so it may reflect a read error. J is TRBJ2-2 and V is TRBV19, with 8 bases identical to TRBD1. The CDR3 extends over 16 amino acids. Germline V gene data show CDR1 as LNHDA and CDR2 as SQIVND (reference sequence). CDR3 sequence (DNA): TGTGCCAGTAGTACGACAGGGGACACGAAGACCGGGGAGCTGTTTTTT. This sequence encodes CASSTTGDTKTGELFF.

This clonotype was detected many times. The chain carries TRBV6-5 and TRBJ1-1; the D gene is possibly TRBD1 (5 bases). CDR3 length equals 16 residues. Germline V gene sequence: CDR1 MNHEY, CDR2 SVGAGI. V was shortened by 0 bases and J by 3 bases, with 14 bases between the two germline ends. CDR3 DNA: TGTGCCAGCAGTTACTCGGGAGGGGTAAGGGACACTGAAGCTTTCTTT. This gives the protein CASSYSGGVRDTEAFF.

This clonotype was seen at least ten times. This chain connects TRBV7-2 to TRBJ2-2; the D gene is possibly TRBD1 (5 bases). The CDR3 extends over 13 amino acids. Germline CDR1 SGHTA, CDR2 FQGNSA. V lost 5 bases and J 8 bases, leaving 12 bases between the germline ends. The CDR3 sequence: CASSPTVSGELFF. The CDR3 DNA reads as TGTGCCAGCAGCCCGACAGTGTCTGGGGAGCTGTTTTTT.

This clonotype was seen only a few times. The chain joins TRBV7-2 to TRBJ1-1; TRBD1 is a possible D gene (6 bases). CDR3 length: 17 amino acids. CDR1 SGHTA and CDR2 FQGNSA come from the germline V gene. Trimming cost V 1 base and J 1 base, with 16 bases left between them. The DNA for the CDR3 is TGTGCCAGCAGCTTAGTTGGTGGGGGCAGTTGGAACACTGAAGCTTTCTTT. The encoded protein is CASSLVGGGSWNTEAFF.

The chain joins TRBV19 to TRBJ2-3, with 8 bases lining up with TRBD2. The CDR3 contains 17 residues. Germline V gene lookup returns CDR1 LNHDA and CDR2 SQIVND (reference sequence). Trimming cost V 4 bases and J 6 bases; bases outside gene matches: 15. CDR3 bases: TGTGCCAGTAGTACCCATTGGACTAGCCTTGCCCGTGATACGCAGTATTTT. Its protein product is CASSTHWTSLARDTQYF.

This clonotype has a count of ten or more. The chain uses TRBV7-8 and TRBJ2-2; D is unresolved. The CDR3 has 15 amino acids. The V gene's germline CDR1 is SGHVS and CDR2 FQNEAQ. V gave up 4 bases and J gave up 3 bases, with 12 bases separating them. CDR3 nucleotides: TGTGCCAGCAGCTCAAGGGTGGTGGACACCGGGGAGCTGTTTTTT. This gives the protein CASSSRVVDTGELFF.

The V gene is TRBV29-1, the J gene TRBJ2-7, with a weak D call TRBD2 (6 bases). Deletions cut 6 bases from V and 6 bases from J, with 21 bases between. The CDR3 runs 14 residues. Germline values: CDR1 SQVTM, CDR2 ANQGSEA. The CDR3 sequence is CSVAPGGRVGEQYF. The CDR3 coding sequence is TGCAGCGTAGCCCCCGGGGGACGGGTCGGCGAGCAGTACTTC.

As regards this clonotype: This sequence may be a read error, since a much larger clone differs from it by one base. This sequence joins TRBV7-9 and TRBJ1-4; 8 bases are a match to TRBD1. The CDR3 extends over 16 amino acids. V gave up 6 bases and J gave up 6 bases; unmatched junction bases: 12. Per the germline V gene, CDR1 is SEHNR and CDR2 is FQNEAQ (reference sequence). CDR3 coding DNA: TGTGCCAGCAGACCAGAACGAGGACAGGGAGATGAAAAACTGTTTTTT. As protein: CASRPERGQGDEKLFF.